The present T cell receptor beta chain was sequenced within a study of cytomegalovirus exposure and HLA in healthy donors. General study results and limits: There were some public TCRs occurring in many donors, but most TCR sequences were rare.

Worth noting for this clone: Its specificity is unknown.

At collection, donors were nominally healthy, but unrecorded immune exposures were probable. Primers for the PCR totalled 60 Vbeta and 13 Jbeta. Some clones are missing from TCRdb's copy, which holds only in-frame ones; the method was immunoSEQ multiplex PCR. The table shows some 130,000 clones, with about 78% occurring only once. The receptor was derived from a female donor in good health and CMV-seronegative. The sequenced sample consisted of PBMCs.

Here the CDR3 reads CASSEARGGNQPQHF. The CDR3 bases are TGTGCCAGCAGTGAAGCTAGGGGAGGAAATCAGCCCCAGCATTTT. V is TRBV2 and J is TRBJ1-5; possible D gene TRBD1, 5 bases. The CDR3 covers 15 residues. The ends were cut back, 0 bases at V and 4 bases at J, with 10 bases in the middle. Germline CDR1 is SNHLY and CDR2 is FYNNEI.